The 12 T cell receptor beta chains in this list originate from one sample, sequenced in a study of blood T cell repertoires in COVID-19. Clones were sequenced by immunoSEQ multiplex PCR, and TCRdb holds only the in-frame ones, with some missing. The sample lists 200,000 or so clones; about 82% were seen once. Sequenced: peripheral blood. These receptors were taken from a woman younger than 45 with acute or convalescent COVID-19.

This rearrangement joins TRBV7-9 to TRBJ2-3; TRBD2 aligns across 7 bases. The junction had 6 bases not matched to a gene; V was cut back by 1 base and J by 2 bases. Germline V gene sequence: CDR1 SEHNR, CDR2 FQNEAQ (reference sequence). This CDR3 has 16 amino acids. CDR3 sequence: CASSLGDYVPTDTQYF. The CDR3 bases are TGTGCCAGCAGCTTAGGGGACTACGTTCCCACAGATACGCAGTATTTT.

The chain combines TRBV7-8 with TRBJ1-1, with 9 bases matching TRBD1. CDR1 and CDR2 from the germline V gene are SGHVS and FQNEAQ. CDR3 length: 17 amino acids. Unmatched junction bases numbered 11, after V lost 2 bases and J lost 4 bases. The CDR3 DNA reads as TGTGCCAGCAGCTTATTTGGGGGGACAGGGACGGGCACTGAAGCTTTCTTT. Amino acid sequence: CASSLFGGTGTGTEAFF. Drawing the rest from reference TRBV7-8 and TRBJ1-1, the complete variable domain is GAGVSQSPRYKVAKRGQDVALRCDPISGHVSLFWYQQALGQGPEFLTYFQNEAQLDKSGLPSDRFFAERPEGSVSTLKIQRTQQEDSAVYLCASSLFGGTGTGTEAFFGQGTRLTVV.

The CDR3 protein is CASTLQGTNQPQHF. Written as DNA, the CDR3 is TGTGCCAGCACCCTGCAGGGGACCAATCAGCCCCAGCATTTT. V and J are TRBV6-6 and TRBJ1-5; a possible D gene is TRBD1 (6 bases). V was clipped by 7 bases and J by 3 bases, with 13 bases between them. The V gene's germline CDR1 is MNHNY and CDR2 SVGAGI (reference sequence). The CDR3 contains 14 residues.

The rearrangement links TRBV9 to TRBJ1-1; 7 bases match TRBD1. Looked up from germline, CDR1 is SGDLS and CDR2 is YYNGEE. The CDR3 contains 14 residues. V was pared by 4 bases and J by 4 bases, with 7 bases of the junction left unmatched. CDR3 in DNA: TGTGCCAGCAGCTTCGGACAGGTTCCCACTGAAGCTTTCTTT. Its protein product is CASSFGQVPTEAFF.

This chain links TRBV10-3 with TRBJ2-1, with 9 bases identical to TRBD2. V shed 5 bases, J shed 4 bases, and the junction held 0 bases outside the gene matches. Germline V lookup: CDR1 ENHRY, CDR2 SYGVKD. The CDR3 sequence is 13 residues long. The CDR3 reads CAISSGGYNEQFF. The CDR3 region has the DNA TGTGCCATCAGTAGCGGGGGGTACAATGAGCAGTTCTTC.

The chain is built from TRBV6-5 and TRBJ1-1; 7 bases align to TRBD1. Germline lookup yields CDR1 MNHEY and CDR2 SVGAGI. V trimming: 2 bases; J trimming: 4 bases; junction bases outside the gene matches: 4. This CDR3 is 14 amino acids long. In DNA, the CDR3 is TGTGCCAGCAGTTACCTACAGGGGTTCACTGAAGCTTTCTTT. This encodes CASSYLQGFTEAFF.

This clone was counted a single time. This chain connects TRBV7-9 to TRBJ1-1; tentative D call: TRBD1 (5 bases). Per the germline V gene, CDR1 is SEHNR and CDR2 is FQNEAQ (reference sequence). CDR3 length: 13 residues. V dropped 3 bases and J dropped 7 bases, with 12 bases sitting between them. This chain's CDR3 is CASSFFSGIEAFF. CDR3 coding DNA: TGTGCCAGCAGCTTCTTTTCAGGGATTGAAGCTTTCTTT.

This sequence joins TRBV14 and TRBJ2-7; D ambiguous. Trimming stripped 3 bases from V and 2 bases from J, with 8 bases between. CDR3 length: 13 residues. Germline V gene sequence: CDR1 SGHDN, CDR2 FVKESK. CDR3 region: CASSHEVPYEQYF. CDR3 sequence (DNA): TGTGCCAGCAGCCACGAGGTCCCCTACGAGCAGTACTTC.

The V and J genes are TRBV28 and TRBJ2-3; 9 positions agree with TRBD2. V lost 4 bases and J lost 2; bases outside the gene matches: 4. Germline V gene sequence: CDR1 MDHEN, CDR2 SYDVKM. CDR3 length equals 15 residues. The CDR3 reads CASSYPSGTTDTQYF. In nucleotides, the CDR3 is TGTGCCAGCAGTTACCCTAGCGGGACCACAGATACGCAGTATTTT.

The chain recombines TRBV19 with TRBJ2-3; TRBD2 is a possible D gene (6 bases). CDR1 and CDR2 (germline): LNHDA, SQIVND (reference sequence). The CDR3 has 16 residues. The V gene lost 3 bases and the J gene lost 0 bases, with 13 bases spanning the gap. CDR3 sequence reads: CASSMLAGSSTDTQYF. The DNA of the CDR3 is TGTGCCAGTAGTATGTTGGCGGGGTCTAGCACAGATACGCAGTATTTT. The full variable domain, with the rest looked up from reference TRBV19 and TRBJ2-3, is DGGITQSPKYLFRKEGQNVTLSCEQNLNHDAMYWYRQDPGQGLRLIYYSQIVNDFQKGDIAEGYSVSREKKESFPLTVTSAQKNPTAFYLCASSMLAGSSTDTQYFGPGTRLTVL.

The chain carries TRBV11-3 and TRBJ1-2; 10 bases line up with TRBD1. The germline V gene has CDR1 SGHNT and CDR2 YENEEA. This CDR3 has 13 residues. With V trimmed by 5 bases and J by 8 bases, 5 bases remained unmatched. The CDR3 DNA sequence: TGTGCCAGCAGCGCGGACAGGGGGGAAGGCTACACCTTC. Translated, it gives CASSADRGEGYTF. Supplemented by reference TRBV11-3 and TRBJ1-2, the full variable domain reads EAGVVQSPRYKIIEKKQPVAFWCNPISGHNTLYWYLQNLGQGPELLIRYENEEAVDDSQLPKDRFSAERLKGVDSTLKIQPAELGDSAVYLCASSADRGEGYTFGSGTRLTVV.

A single count supports this clone. This rearrangement joins TRBV5-1 to TRBJ1-2; D unresolved. The ends were cut back, 4 bases at V and 7 bases at J, with 14 bases in the middle. Germline loops: CDR1 SGHRS, CDR2 YFSETQ. The CDR3 extends over 13 amino acids. The CDR3 sequence: CASSPHSGSGYTF. CDR3 sequence (DNA): TGCGCCAGCAGCCCTCACTCGGGGTCTGGCTACACCTTC. Together with reference TRBV5-1 and TRBJ1-2, the CDR3 gives the full variable domain: KAGVTQTPRYLIKTRGQQVTLSCSPISGHRSVSWYQQTPGQGLQFLFEYFSETQRNKGNFPGRFSGRQFSNSRSEMNVSTLELGDSALYLCASSPHSGSGYTFGSGTRLTVV.